This T cell receptor beta chain is drawn from a study of shared clonotypes between healthy human individuals. Study observations and caveats: Sampling covered blood only; tissue repertoires likely differ.

Sequencing was performed with immunoSEQ multiplex PCR; in TCRdb, only in-frame clones are kept and a portion is missing. The sample shows 2 million to 2.5 million clones, less than 95% of them seen only once. The germline CDR1 and CDR2 sequences are SGHRS and YFSETQ. V was clipped by 3 bases and J by 0 bases, with 13 bases between them. There are 16 residues in the CDR3. A CD45RA+ naive subset and a CD45RA-negative memory subset were split from CD4+ cells. Details on this clone: Its antigen is currently unknown.

The receptor was derived from a man between 18 and 29 years old in good health. Some clones in this sample may be carry-over from other donors' samples. The sample taken for sequencing was naive CD4+ T cells from PBMCs. Subset here: CD45RA+ positively selected. The chain recombines TRBV5-1 with TRBJ2-4; D might be TRBD2 (6 bases). The CDR3 DNA sequence: TGCGCCAGCAGCTCGACTGGGGGGATAGCCAAAAACATTCAGTACTTC. It is translated as CASSSTGGIAKNIQYF.